This TCR beta chain was identified during a study of T cell repertoires in cytomegalovirus infection. Study context: It was the public TCR beta signatures that indicated both CMV infection and matching HLA type.

The germline gives CDR1 SGHKS, CDR2 YYEKEE (reference sequence). This CDR3 has 16 residues. Trimming took off 2 bases at V and 0 bases at J, with 14 bases between the two ends. Study-wide findings and caveats: Summed frequency of shared TCR beta families picked out CMV carriers who also had the relevant HLA. Predominance within the ex vivo response was attributable to HLA-C-restricted CMV-specific TCR beta clonotypes.

TCRdb fed the reads into MiXCR, producing one record per CDR3 protein. The sample lists roughly 320,000 distinct CDR3 sequences, roughly a tenth occurring once. Ten or more counts support this clonotype. What it binds is unknown. The source of this sequence is a human donor in good health (CMV status not recorded). Some clones in this sample may be carry-over from other donors' samples. The chain employs TRBV5-5 and TRBJ1-1; D perhaps matches TRBD1 (6 bases). The sample was PBMCs. The CDR3 protein is CASSFLTDSMNTEAFF. In DNA, the CDR3 is TGTGCCAGCAGCTTTTTAACGGACAGTATGAACACTGAAGCTTTCTTT.